These 20 T cell receptor beta chains were sequenced from one sample in a study of identical twins. TCRdb re-called the 5' RACE reads with MiXCR, one entry per CDR3 protein. The sample includes about 810,000 distinct CDR3 sequences, about 12% of them seen just once. This sample also belongs to another study, concerning yellow fever vaccine responses in identical twins.

Sequencing was done on a sample of PBMCs. The receptor source for this set is a young woman in good health.

This sequence joins TRBV3-1 and TRBJ2-2; 9 positions agree with TRBD1. The trim removed 5 bases at V and 2 bases at J, leaving 9 bases unmatched. Germline loops: CDR1 LGHDT, CDR2 YNNKEL (reference sequence). The CDR3 length is 17 residues. In DNA, the CDR3 is TGTGCCAGCAGCTCCCGGGACAGGGTCCCTAACACCGGGGAGCTGTTTTTT. Translation gives CASSSRDRVPNTGELFF.

This clonotype came up a few times. This chain links TRBV20-1 with TRBJ2-5; 13 nucleotides align to TRBD2. The germline V gene has CDR1 DFQATT and CDR2 SNEGSKA (reference sequence). Trimming cost V 8 bases and J 13 bases; bases outside gene matches: 13. The CDR3 is 13 amino acids. CDR3 protein: CSPPPTSGGAPYF. As DNA, the CDR3 is TGCAGTCCTCCTCCAACTAGCGGGGGGGCCCCGTACTTC.

The chain combines TRBV18 with TRBJ1-2, with 9 positions matching TRBD1. Germline V gene lookup returns CDR1 KGHSH and CDR2 LQKENI. V trimming: 3 bases; J trimming: 0 bases; junction bases outside the gene matches: 5. This CDR3 has 16 amino acids. The CDR3 reads CASSPLGTGSNYGYTF. The CDR3, as DNA: TGTGCCAGCTCACCGCTTGGGACAGGGTCTAACTATGGCTACACCTTC.

This clonotype was detected only a few times. The rearrangement joins TRBV7-9 to TRBJ1-2, with D unresolved. The length of the CDR3 is 13 residues. The ends were cut back, 5 bases at V and 4 bases at J, with 11 bases in the middle. Germline V CDR1 and CDR2: SEHNR, FQNEAQ (reference sequence). The CDR3 loop is CASSQADSYGYTF. CDR3 nucleotide sequence: TGTGCCAGCAGCCAGGCAGACTCCTATGGCTACACCTTC.

The rearrangement links TRBV10-3 to TRBJ2-3; maybe TRBD2 (5 bases). Germline V CDR1 and CDR2: ENHRY, SYGVKD. V was cut by 3 bases and J by 3 bases, with 16 bases left in between. The CDR3 is 16 residues long. CDR3 residues: CAISDLERGRTDTQYF. Written as DNA, the CDR3 is TGTGCCATCAGTGACTTGGAACGGGGTCGGACAGATACGCAGTATTTT.

This clonotype was recorded a few times. The chain joins TRBV20-1 to TRBJ2-3; D unresolved. CDR1 is DFQATT and CDR2 is SNEGSKA in the germline V gene (reference sequence). The CDR3 is 16 residues long. The V end was cut by 2 bases, the J end by 2 bases, with 17 bases between. The CDR3 protein is CSARSATNLNTDTQYF. CDR3 nucleotides: TGCAGTGCTAGATCCGCGACAAACTTAAACACAGATACGCAGTATTTT.

About this clonotype itself: The junction differs from germline at one of its ends, possibly a read error. This chain uses TRBV7-2 with TRBJ2-5; D gene uncertain. The length of the CDR3 is 9 residues. Germline V gene lookup returns CDR1 SGHTA and CDR2 FQGNSA. The CDR3 nucleotides read TGTGCCAGCAGCTTGTTTGCGATCTTC. It codes for CASSLFAIF. The whole variable domain, filled in from reference TRBV7-2 and TRBJ2-5, reads GAGVSQSPSNKVTEKGKDVELRCDPISGHTALYWYRQSLGQGLEFLIYFQGNSAPDKSGLPSDRFSAERTGGSVSTLTIQRTQQEDSAVYLCASSLFAIFGPGTRLLVL.

The table lists this clonotype with a few counts. The chain is built from TRBV12-3 or TRBV12-4 and TRBJ2-1, with TRBD2 as a possible D gene (5 bases). The CDR3 has 13 residues. The ends were cut back, 1 base at V and 8 bases at J, with 9 bases in the middle. CDR3 nucleotides: TGTGCCAGCAGTTTAGAGAGGGTTCATGAGCAGTTCTTC. Translated, it gives CASSLERVHEQFF.

This clonotype came up many times. The chain uses TRBV3-1 and TRBJ2-2, with D hard to call. The V gene's germline CDR1 is LGHDT and CDR2 YNNKEL (reference sequence). The germline V and J ends were trimmed by 0 bases and 16 bases, with 12 bases remaining between them. There are 12 residues in the CDR3. The CDR3 region has the DNA TGTGCCAGCAGCCAAGATTTTCGACGAAAGTTTTTT. Translation gives CASSQDFRRKFF.

Worth noting for this clonotype: Since the CDR3 does not end with the conserved phenylalanine or tryptophan, this likely comes from a read error. This rearrangement joins TRBV5-1 to TRBJ2-7; D uncertain. The V gene's germline CDR1 is SGHRS and CDR2 YFSETQ. This CDR3 region has 15 residues. With 4 bases removed from V and 2 bases from J, the gap between germline ends came to 16 bases. The CDR3 region has the DNA TGCGCCAGCAGCGGGGATGGGGTCGGAGCCTACGAGCAGTACCTC. Translation: CASSGDGVGAYEQYL.

V gene TRBV5-1 combines with J gene TRBJ2-7; D is uncertain. Germline V gene sequence: CDR1 SGHRS, CDR2 YFSETQ. V was clipped by 4 bases and J by 0 bases, with 11 bases between them. This CDR3 comprises 14 residues. The CDR3 nucleotides read TGCGCCAGCAGCGGTGTTTCGAGCTCCTACGAGCAGTACTTC. It encodes CASSGVSSSYEQYF.

This clonotype was seen at least ten times. The V gene is TRBV7-9, the J gene TRBJ1-1, with D maybe TRBD1 (5 bases). Trimming took off 0 bases at V and 5 bases at J, with 13 bases between the two ends. CDR1 is SEHNR, CDR2 FQNEAQ, per germline (reference sequence). This CDR3 has 15 amino acids. CDR3 protein: CASSLADGGNTEAFF. CDR3 sequence (DNA): TGTGCCAGCAGCTTAGCGGACGGGGGAAATACTGAAGCTTTCTTT.

This clonotype showed up many times. The chain carries TRBV7-8 and TRBJ2-2; 8 nucleotides match TRBD1. This CDR3 is built from 18 residues. V shed 7 bases and J 6 bases; nucleotides not matched to a gene: 19. Germline-derived CDR1 and CDR2 are SGHVS and FQNEAQ. Here the CDR3 DNA reads TGTGCCAGCACCGAGAGGACTTCGGGACAGGATCGTTCCGGGGAGCTGTTTTTT. This translates into CASTERTSGQDRSGELFF.

This clonotype was recorded a few times. The V and J genes are TRBV7-9 and TRBJ2-5; tentatively, D is TRBD1 (5 bases). The V and J ends lost 3 bases and 1 base respectively, with 9 bases between them. CDR3 size: 14 residues. Germline V gene lookup returns CDR1 SEHNR and CDR2 FQNEAQ (reference sequence). DNA for the CDR3: TGTGCCAGCAGCTTCCAGGGCCTCCAAGAGACCCAGTACTTC. Its protein product is CASSFQGLQETQYF.

CDR3: CATSNPSRAPGELFF. The CDR3 nucleotides read TGTGCCACCAGCAACCCAAGTAGGGCCCCCGGGGAGCTGTTTTTT. The rearrangement uses TRBV15 and TRBJ2-2; no definite D call. Trimming took off 4 bases at V and 6 bases at J, with 15 bases between the two ends. CDR1 and CDR2 (germline): LNHNV, YYDKDF (reference sequence). The CDR3 extends over 15 amino acids.

This clonotype has more than one count but fewer than ten. The rearrangement uses TRBV11-1 and TRBJ1-2; 11 bases line up with TRBD1. The CDR3 runs to 18 residues. Germline assignment: CDR1 SGHAT and CDR2 FQDESV (reference sequence). Trimming took 2 bases from V and 3 from J; bases not matched to a gene: 11. Here the CDR3 reads CASSLKDRGRADHYGYTF. The CDR3 coding sequence is TGTGCCAGCAGCTTAAAGGACAGGGGGCGTGCAGACCACTATGGCTACACCTTC.

This clonotype was detected a few times. The gene calls are TRBV20-1 and TRBJ2-7; TRBD2 agrees at 10 bases. After removal of 4 bases from V and 2 bases from J, the junction contained 11 bases not matched to a gene. Germline assignment: CDR1 DFQATT and CDR2 SNEGSKA (reference sequence). The CDR3 is 16 amino acids. The CDR3 DNA is TGCAGTGCTACCCACGGTGGGAGCGGGAGGGCCTACGAGCAGTACTTC. Translation: CSATHGGSGRAYEQYF.

This clonotype was counted only a few times. The chain couples TRBV6-1 to TRBJ1-2; no firm D call. CDR3 length equals 14 residues. Between the trimmed V and J ends, which lost 1 base and 8 bases, there was a span of 14 bases. CDR1 and CDR2 from the germline V gene are MNHNS and SASEGT. Written as DNA, the CDR3 is TGTGCCAGCAGTGAAGTGTCAGTCCCACGGGGCTACACCTTC. This encodes CASSEVSVPRGYTF.

The genes are TRBV6-5 and TRBJ1-1, with unresolved D. The V and J ends lost 2 bases and 5 bases respectively, with 9 bases between them. The CDR3 extends over 13 amino acids. From germline, CDR1 is MNHEY and CDR2 SVGAGI. This chain's CDR3 is CASSYPGWTEAFF. The CDR3 coding sequence is TGTGCCAGCAGTTACCCGGGTTGGACTGAAGCTTTCTTT.

This clonotype was observed a handful of times. This chain links TRBV12-3 or TRBV12-4 with TRBJ2-5, with D unclear. CDR3 size: 13 residues. Between the trimmed V and J ends, which lost 2 bases and 4 bases, there was a span of 8 bases. The CDR3 DNA is TGTGCCAGCAGTTTACCCCCATCAGAGACCCAGTACTTC. This encodes CASSLPPSETQYF.